This entry is about one TCR beta chain. The target of this receptor is not known. No base quality information exists; no much larger clone differs at one position. The CDR3 starts with the cysteine, ends with the phenylalanine, and has 17 residues. Only the CDR3 DNA is retained, 51 bases long and in frame from the first base. V has 1 base trimmed and J has 4 bases trimmed; junction bases matching no gene number 7. The germline V gene encodes CDR1 SGHTA and CDR2 FQGTGA. This entry belongs to a study of regulatory T cells in long-lasting Graves disease (dated by TCRdb to the early 2020s). In terms of the full investigation: To count as having persistent Graves' disease, a patient had to have received antithyroid drug treatment for over 5 years with TSH receptor autoantibodies remaining persistently positive. This study used TCR sequencing and RNA sequencing of peripheral blood to compare persistent Graves' disease patients against newly diagnosed Graves' disease patients. The study took place in China and was registered as a clinical trial. A total of about 35 samples underwent TCR sequencing, from about 13 patients with persistent Graves' disease and 20 patients with newly diagnosed Graves' disease. In the clinical cohort, patients with persistent Graves' disease had used antithyroid drugs for an average of about 10.3 years.

Library preparation employed multiplex PCR. The sequencing machine was an Illumina HiSeq 4000. CDR3 regions were amplified by Arm-PCR with iRepertoire HTBI primers to construct TCR beta libraries. PCR products were gel purified before sequencing. The original pipeline was this. Across samples, about 63 TRBV and 13 to 15 TRBJ segments were identified and used for gene usage analysis of CDR3 amino acid clonotypes. COPE and FqMerger were used to merge filtered high-quality paired reads into contigs. BLAST was used to align contigs to IMGT TRBV, TRBD and TRBJ reference genes, with CDR3 defined following IMGT. Highly expanded clones were defined as clonotypes with a frequency above 0.1%. Repertoire diversity was measured by Shannon entropy, and V-J evenness by the Gini coefficient. A clonotype was considered public if more than one individual shared it. TCRdb reworked the public reads: Q25 trimming with fastp, MiXCR clone assembly, productive beta chains retained. Each record represents a unique CDR3 protein, reported with the most common genes and DNA among its rows. None of the V and J calls come from the authors' own analysis; TCRdb made them. The sample table shows 700,000 or so distinct CDR3 sequences, and roughly 30% are seen once. About 40% of the sample goes to the ten largest clones.

Broader findings and caveats from the paper: Compared with newly diagnosed patients, persistent Graves' disease patients had lower TCR Shannon entropy and fewer highly expanded clones, which suggests clonal expansion. Sequencing and analysis were limited to the TCR beta chain. The study examined only peripheral blood because the primary lesion, thyroid tissue, could not be accessed. Persistent disease showed preferential use of TRBV28, TRBJ1-2 and TRBJ2-5, whereas newly diagnosed disease favored TRBV20-1 and TRBJ2-1. The authors acknowledged the small sample size as a limitation that may reduce accuracy. Patients with persistent disease shared more public clonotypes (around 2,500) than newly diagnosed patients did (more than 900).

The sample's time point label, in plain terms: persistent/refractory GD, antithyroid drugs over 5 years with positive TRAb. For both TCR sequencing and RNA sequencing, RNA was extracted from PBMCs in TRIzol. Graves' disease was diagnosed according to American Thyroid Association guidelines. The patients came from an endocrinology department in Xi'an, China. Each patient gave 8.5 to 9.5 milliliters of peripheral blood, collected in an EDTA anticoagulant tube. Ficoll Paque Plus density gradient separation was used to isolate PBMCs, and no additional T cell sorting was done. An Agilent 2100 Bioanalyzer and agarose gel were used to check RNA quality, while a NanoDrop 2000 measured RNA concentration.

The receptor was derived from a female donor with Graves disease. The rearranged segments are TRBV7-3 and TRBJ2-2; 9 junctional bases match TRBD1. The sequencing here drew on peripheral blood mononuclear cells (PBMCs), taken when the disease was refractory, from a patient treated with antithyroid drugs. The nucleotides read TGTGCCAGCAGCTTAATCCCCGGGACAGGGTCCACCGGGGAGCTGTTTTTT. Protein translation: CASSLIPGTGSTGELFF.